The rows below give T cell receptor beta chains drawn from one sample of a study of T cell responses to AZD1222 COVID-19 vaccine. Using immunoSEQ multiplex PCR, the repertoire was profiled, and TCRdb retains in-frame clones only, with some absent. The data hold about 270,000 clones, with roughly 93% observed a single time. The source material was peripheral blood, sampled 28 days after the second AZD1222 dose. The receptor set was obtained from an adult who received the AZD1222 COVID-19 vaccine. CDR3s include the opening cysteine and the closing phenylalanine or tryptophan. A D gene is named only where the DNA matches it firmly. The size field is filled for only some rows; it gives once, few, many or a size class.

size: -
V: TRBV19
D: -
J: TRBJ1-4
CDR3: CASSIGEKLFF
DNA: TGTGCCAGTAGTATTGGAGAGAAACTGTTTTTT

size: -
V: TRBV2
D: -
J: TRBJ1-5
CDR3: CASSERGYQPQHF
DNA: TGTGCCAGCAGCGAACGCGGGTACCAGCCCCAGCATTTT

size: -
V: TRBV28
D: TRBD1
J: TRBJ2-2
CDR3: CASSLPGTGDTGELFF
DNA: TGTGCCAGCAGTCTCCCCGGGACAGGGGACACCGGGGAGCTGTTTTTT

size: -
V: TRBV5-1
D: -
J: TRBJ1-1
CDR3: CASSLGWGAFF
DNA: TGCGCCAGCAGCTTGGGCTGGGGGGCTTTCTTT

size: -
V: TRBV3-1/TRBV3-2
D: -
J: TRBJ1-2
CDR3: CASSASGRGYGYTF
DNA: TGTGCCAGCAGCGCATCGGGCAGGGGATATGGCTACACCTTC

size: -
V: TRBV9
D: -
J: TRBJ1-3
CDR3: CASSVFGRVSPGNTIYF
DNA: TGTGCCAGCAGCGTTTTTGGCAGGGTATCTCCTGGAAACACCATATATTTT

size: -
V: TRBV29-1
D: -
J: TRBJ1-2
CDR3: CSVEDPPYGYTF
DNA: TGCAGCGTTGAAGATCCCCCCTATGGCTACACCTTC

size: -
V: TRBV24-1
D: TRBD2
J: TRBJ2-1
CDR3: CATSDLSSGAGDREQFF
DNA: TGTGCCACCAGTGATTTGTCTTCGGGAGCGGGGGATCGCGAGCAGTTCTTC

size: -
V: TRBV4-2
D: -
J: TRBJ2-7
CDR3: CASSQDRTSYEQYF
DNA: TGTGCCAGCAGCCAAGATCGGACCTCCTACGAGCAGTACTTC

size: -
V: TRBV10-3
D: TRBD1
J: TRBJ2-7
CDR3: CATWEGQGSYEQYF
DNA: TGTGCCACCTGGGAGGGACAGGGCTCCTACGAGCAGTACTTC

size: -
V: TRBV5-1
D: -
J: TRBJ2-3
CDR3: CASSLPVAASTDTQYF
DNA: TGCGCCAGCAGCCTCCCGGTAGCGGCGAGCACAGATACGCAGTATTTT

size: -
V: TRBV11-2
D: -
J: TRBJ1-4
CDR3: CASSSIRNNEKLFF
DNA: TGTGCCAGCAGCTCAATTCGAAATAATGAAAAACTGTTTTTT

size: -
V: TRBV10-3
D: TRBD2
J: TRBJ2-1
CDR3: CAISVPSGLAGQEYNEQFF
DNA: TGTGCCATCAGTGTACCCTCGGGACTAGCGGGGCAGGAATACAATGAGCAGTTCTTC

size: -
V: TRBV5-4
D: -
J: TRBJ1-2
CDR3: CASSREDYNLYGYTF
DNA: TGTGCCAGCAGCCGGGAGGACTATAACCTCTATGGCTACACCTTC

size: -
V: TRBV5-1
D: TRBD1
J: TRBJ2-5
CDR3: CASSLEGGAETQYF
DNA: TGCGCCAGCAGCTTGGAAGGGGGCGCAGAGACCCAGTACTTC

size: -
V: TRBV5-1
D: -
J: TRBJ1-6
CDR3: CATSRAPGTDSPLHF
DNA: TGCGCCACCTCACGTGCACCAGGAACGGATTCACCCCTCCACTTT

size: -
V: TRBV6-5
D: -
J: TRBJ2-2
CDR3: CASRGRSNTGELFF
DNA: TGTGCCAGCAGAGGCAGGTCTAATACCGGGGAGCTGTTTTTT

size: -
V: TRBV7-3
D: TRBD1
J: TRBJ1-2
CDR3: CASSFQGANGYTF
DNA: TGTGCCAGCAGCTTTCAGGGGGCGAATGGCTACACCTTC

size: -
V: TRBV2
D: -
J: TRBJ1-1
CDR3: CASSETVYTEAFF
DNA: TGTGCCAGCAGTGAAACAGTTTACACTGAAGCTTTCTTT

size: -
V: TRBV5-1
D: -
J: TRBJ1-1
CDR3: CASSLDPLGAEAFF
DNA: TGCGCCAGCAGCTTGGACCCTCTGGGGGCTGAAGCTTTCTTT

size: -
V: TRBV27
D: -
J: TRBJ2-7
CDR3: CASSSFGSRAPLTYEQYF
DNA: TGTGCCAGCAGTTCTTTCGGGTCGAGGGCCCCTCTTACCTACGAGCAGTACTTC

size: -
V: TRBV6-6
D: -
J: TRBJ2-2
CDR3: CASSYLGAGELFF
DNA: TGTGCCAGCAGTTACCTGGGCGCCGGGGAGCTGTTTTTT

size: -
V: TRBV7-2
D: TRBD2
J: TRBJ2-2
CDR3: CASSPLNGGVAGELFF
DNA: TGTGCCAGCAGCCCCCTTAACGGGGGGGTGGCCGGGGAGCTGTTTTTT

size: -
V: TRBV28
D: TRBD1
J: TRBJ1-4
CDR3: CASSLSRGRGVTNEKLFF
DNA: TGTGCCAGCAGTTTGAGCAGGGGGCGAGGAGTAACTAATGAAAAACTGTTTTTT

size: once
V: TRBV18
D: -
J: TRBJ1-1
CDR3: CASSPVTGLNTEAFF
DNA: TGTGCCAGCTCCCCGGTTACAGGTCTGAACACTGAAGCTTTCTTT

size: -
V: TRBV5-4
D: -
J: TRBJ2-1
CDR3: CASRAAGTSRPFF
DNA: TGTGCCAGCAGAGCGGCCGGGACGTCAAGGCCGTTCTTC

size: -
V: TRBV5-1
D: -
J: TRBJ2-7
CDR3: CASSSDRDEQYF
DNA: TGCGCCAGCAGCTCTGACAGAGACGAGCAGTACTTC

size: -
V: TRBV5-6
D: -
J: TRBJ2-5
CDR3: CASSLGQGIQETQYF
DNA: TGTGCCAGCAGCTTGGGGCAGGGGATCCAAGAGACCCAGTACTTC

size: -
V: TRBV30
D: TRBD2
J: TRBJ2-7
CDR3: CAWSVGTSGSRGYF
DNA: TGTGCCTGGAGTGTTGGGACTAGCGGGAGTCGGGGGTACTTC

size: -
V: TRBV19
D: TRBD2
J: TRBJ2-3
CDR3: CASSPLAGVDTDTQYF
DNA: TGTGCCAGTAGTCCTCTAGCGGGAGTGGATACAGATACGCAGTATTTT